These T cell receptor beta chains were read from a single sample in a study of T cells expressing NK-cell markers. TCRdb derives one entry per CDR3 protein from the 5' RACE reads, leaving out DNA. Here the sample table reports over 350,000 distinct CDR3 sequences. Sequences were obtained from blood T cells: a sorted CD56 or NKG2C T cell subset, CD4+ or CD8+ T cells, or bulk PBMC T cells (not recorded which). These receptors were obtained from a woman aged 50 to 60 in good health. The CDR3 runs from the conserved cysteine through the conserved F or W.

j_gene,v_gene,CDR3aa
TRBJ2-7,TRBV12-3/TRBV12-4,CASSLERPSRAYEQYF
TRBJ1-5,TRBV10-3,CAISERSQISNQPQHF
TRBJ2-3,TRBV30,CAGGRLAGLDTQYF
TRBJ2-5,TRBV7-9,CASSFYSGNRQETQYF
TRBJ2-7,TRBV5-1,CASKSGSGAEYEQYF
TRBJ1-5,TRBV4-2,CASSQDGTSYQPQHF
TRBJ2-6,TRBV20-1,CSASIADTGANVLTF
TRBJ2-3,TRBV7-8,CASSSSRETQYF
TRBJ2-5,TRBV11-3,CASSLPLRGQETQYF
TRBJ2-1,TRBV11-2,CASRGIAGTANNEQFF
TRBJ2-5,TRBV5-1,CASGLQSRMNQETQYF
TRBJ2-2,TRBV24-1,CATSDRRPNTGELFF
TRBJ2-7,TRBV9,CASSVGTAAPYEQYF
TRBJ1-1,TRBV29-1,CSASGAMNTEAFF
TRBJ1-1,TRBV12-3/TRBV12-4,CASSSGTHEAFF
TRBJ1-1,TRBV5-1,CASSLGPGNTEAFF
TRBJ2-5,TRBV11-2,CASGPGRRGSYQETQYF
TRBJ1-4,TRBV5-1,CASTQGAGIHNEKLFF
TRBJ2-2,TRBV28,CASSPPAGANTGELFF
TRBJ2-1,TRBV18,CASSPGTSGRARFNEQFF
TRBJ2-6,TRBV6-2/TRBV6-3,CASSRTSGTTGANVLTF
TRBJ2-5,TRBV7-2,CASVSPPSGRWETQYF
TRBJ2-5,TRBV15,CATSRDLSGGWETQYF
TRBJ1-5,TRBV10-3,CAISGSPEGGNQPQHF
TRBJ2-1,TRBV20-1,CSARGRRQGVDEQFF
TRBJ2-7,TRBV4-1,CASSQPASTYEQYF
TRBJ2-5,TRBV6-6,CASESGSTQASEQETQYF
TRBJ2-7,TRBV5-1,CASSLAALKDGPYEQYF
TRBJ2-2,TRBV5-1,CASSLRTGERTGELFF
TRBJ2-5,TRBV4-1,CASSQGASGQYF
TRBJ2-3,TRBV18,CASSPSGGAGDTQYF
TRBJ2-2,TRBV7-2,CASSSRLVPGELFF
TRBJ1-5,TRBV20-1,CSARMDNSNQPQHF
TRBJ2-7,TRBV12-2,CASRLSVGHEQYF
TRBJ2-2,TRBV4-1,CASSDRDFLNTGELFF
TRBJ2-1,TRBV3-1,CASSQDLEQFF
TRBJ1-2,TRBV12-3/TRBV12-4,CASATLGKRDGYTF
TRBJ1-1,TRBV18,CASSPKEAGTEAFF
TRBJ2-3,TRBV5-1,CASSLEWGDTQYF
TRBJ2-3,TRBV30,CAWGKVTGVADTQYF